This T cell receptor (beta chain) originates from a study of long-term antiretroviral therapy in people with HIV. Run at survey level, the immunoSEQ assay was version v3.0. Clones were read by immunoSEQ multiplex PCR, and TCRdb kept only the in-frame ones, dropping some. The profile shows over 25,000 clones, about 86% of them singletons. J gave up 8 bases and V 5 bases, and 5 bases lay outside the gene matches. The CDR3 length is 13 residues. Germline V gene lookup returns CDR1 LNHDA and CDR2 SQIVND (reference sequence). V and J are TRBV19 and TRBJ1-2; the match to TRBD1 covers 10 bases. The sample in question was unsorted PBMCs, obtained 0.8 years after starting antiretroviral therapy. The sequence came from a woman aged 30 to 39 with HIV. The CDR3: CASSYGTGVGYTF. CDR3 nucleotides: TGTGCCAGTAGTTACGGGACAGGGGTAGGCTACACCTTC.